This paragraph covers one T cell receptor beta chain sequence. Germline-derived CDR1 and CDR2 are MNHEY and SVGAGI. This CDR3 spans 14 amino acids. Trimming took 4 bases from V and 7 from J, leaving 13 bases between them. The data are from a study of cytotoxic CD8 clonotypes in ibrutinib-treated CLL. Method: immunoSEQ multiplex PCR; TCRdb's copy keeps in-frame clones and lacks some. The profile shows more than 15,000 clones, 81% of them singletons. The TCR was taken from a human donor with chronic lymphocytic leukemia. Sequenced material: PBMCs, taken before ibrutinib treatment. The chain has TRBV6-5 and TRBJ1-4; D is unresolved. Written as DNA, the CDR3 is TGTGCCAGCAGTTCTTGGATGATAGGTGAAAAACTGTTTTTT. Residues: CASSSWMIGEKLFF.